These 22 T cell receptor beta chains share one sample of origin, sequenced in a study of blood T cell repertoires in COVID-19. Sequencing was performed with immunoSEQ multiplex PCR; in TCRdb, only in-frame clones are kept and a portion is missing. The profile shows more than 100,000 clones, 65% to 85% of them singletons. Sequenced input: peripheral blood. The receptor set was obtained from a woman older than 75 with acute or convalescent COVID-19.

CDR3 coding DNA: TGTGCCAGCAATCCACCCTCGGGACAGGGCGATCAGCCCCAGCATTTT. It yields the protein CASNPPSGQGDQPQHF. The gene calls are TRBV28 and TRBJ1-5; TRBD1 aligns across 9 bases. The CDR3 has 16 residues. The J segment lost 5 bases and the V segment lost 7 bases, leaving 12 bases of the junction unmatched. Germline V gene lookup returns CDR1 MDHEN and CDR2 SYDVKM. Full variable domain (remainder filled in from reference TRBV28 and TRBJ1-5): DVKVTQSSRYLVKRTGEKVFLECVQDMDHENMFWYRQDPGLGLRLIYFSYDVKMKEKGDIPEGYSVSREKKERFSLILESASTNQTSMYLCASNPPSGQGDQPQHFGDGTRLSIL.

The V call is TRBV23-1, the J call TRBJ1-5, with D possibly being TRBD1 (5 bases). TRBV23-1 is an ORF, with its function uncertain. V gave up 4 bases and J gave up 0 bases, with 13 bases separating them. The CDR3 contains 16 residues. Here the CDR3 reads CASSPSRDYSNQPQHF. The CDR3 DNA reads TGCGCCAGCAGTCCAAGCAGGGATTATAGCAATCAGCCCCAGCATTTT.

CDR3 protein: CASSPPEREGYTF. The CDR3 region has the DNA TGTGCCAGCTCACCACCGGAAAGGGAGGGCTACACCTTC. The chain has TRBV18 and TRBJ1-2; D gene uncertain. V lost 0 bases to trimming and J lost 8 bases, with 10 bases between them. Germline loops: CDR1 KGHSH, CDR2 LQKENI. This CDR3 comprises 13 residues.

The genes are TRBV5-5 and TRBJ2-7, with D tentatively TRBD2 (5 bases). CDR1 and CDR2 (germline): SGHKS, YYEKEE (reference sequence). The CDR3 spans 14 residues. Trimming pared 4 bases from V and 7 bases from J, leaving 18 bases between. CDR3: CASSPLWGEGEQYF. The CDR3 DNA reads TGTGCCAGCAGCCCCCTTTGGGGAGAGGGTGAGCAGTACTTC.

The J gene is TRBJ2-2, the V gene TRBV5-6, with D possibly matching TRBD1 (6 bases). Per the germline V gene, CDR1 is SGHDT and CDR2 is YYEEEE. V lost 4 bases and J lost 1, with 17 bases in between. The CDR3 extends over 17 amino acids. The CDR3 here is CASSISYETGNTGELFF. DNA for the CDR3: TGTGCCAGCAGCATCTCTTATGAGACAGGGAACACCGGGGAGCTGTTTTTT.

The J gene is TRBJ2-7, the V gene TRBV30, with TRBD1 matching 10 bases. There are 15 residues in the CDR3. V lost 2 bases and J lost 3; bases outside the gene matches: 7. The germline CDR1 and CDR2 sequences are GTSNPN and SVGIG (reference sequence). CDR3: CAWSPMGQGNYEQYF. In DNA form, the CDR3 reads TGTGCCTGGAGTCCCATGGGACAGGGGAACTACGAGCAGTACTTC.

As concerns this clone: This sample also contains other DNA sequences that code for the same CDR3. The CDR3 DNA is TGTGCCAGCAGCTTAGCGCCTAGGACTAGCGGGAGCACAGATACGCAGTATTTT. Encoded protein: CASSLAPRTSGSTDTQYF. The rearrangement uses TRBV7-2 and TRBJ2-3, with TRBD2 matching 11 bases. Germline CDR1 and CDR2: SGHTA and FQGNSA. This CDR3 is 18 amino acids long. Trimming cost V 0 bases and J 0 bases; bases outside gene matches: 5.

This rearrangement joins TRBV29-1 to TRBJ1-3; no definite D call. Per the germline V gene, CDR1 is SQVTM and CDR2 is ANQGSEA. The V end lost 5 bases, the J end lost 3 bases, and 14 bases lay between the germline ends. The CDR3 runs 14 residues. The CDR3 spells CSVHSPRYGNTIYF. Here the CDR3 DNA reads TGCAGCGTTCACAGCCCCCGGTATGGAAACACCATATATTTT.

The chain recombines TRBV3-1 (or the pseudogene TRBV3-2) with TRBJ1-2; no clear D gene. Germline lookup yields CDR1 LGHDT and CDR2 YNNKEL (reference sequence). The germline V and J ends were trimmed by 0 bases and 10 bases, with 27 bases remaining between them. The CDR3 runs 18 residues. This CDR3 reads CASSQDRTGKTKPSPYTF. The DNA for the CDR3 is TGTGCCAGCAGCCAAGATCGGACGGGGAAGACAAAACCCTCGCCCTACACCTTC.

The rearrangement joins TRBV11-2 to TRBJ1-4; a weak D match, TRBD1 (5 bases). Germline loops: CDR1 SGHAT, CDR2 FQNNGV. V was trimmed by 4 bases and J by 4 bases, leaving 13 bases between them. The CDR3 contains 15 residues. CDR3 DNA sequence: TGTGCCAGCAGCTCCGGGGGGAACCTTAATGAAAAACTGTTTTTT. The encoded protein is CASSSGGNLNEKLFF.

This chain links TRBV15 with TRBJ2-2; 8 bases are a match to TRBD2. The germline V gene encodes CDR1 LNHNV and CDR2 YYDKDF (reference sequence). This CDR3 is built from 16 residues. Unmatched junction bases numbered 12, after V lost 8 bases and J lost 4 bases. In DNA, the CDR3 is TGTGCCACCGCCCCTCCCGGGACTAGAGGCACCGGGGAGCTGTTTTTT. Its protein product is CATAPPGTRGTGELFF.

This chain links TRBV7-6 with TRBJ2-5; 7 nucleotides align to TRBD1. CDR3 length: 14 residues. CDR1 is SGHVS and CDR2 is FNYEAQ in the germline V gene. V gave up 5 bases and J gave up 1 base; unmatched junction bases: 4. DNA of the CDR3: TGTGCCAGCAGCGGGGGACAGATCCAAGAGACCCAGTACTTC. Protein product: CASSGGQIQETQYF.

CDR3 nucleotide sequence: TGCGCCAGCAGCTTGGCCCTCGGGACAAACGTTGGCCTAACTACCGCTTATGGCTACACCTTC. Its translation: CASSLALGTNVGLTTAYGYTF. The chain employs TRBV5-1 and TRBJ1-2, with a possible D match to TRBD1 (6 bases). Germline CDR1 reads SGHRS; CDR2 reads YFSETQ. The CDR3 is 21 residues long. The V end lost 0 bases, the J end lost 5 bases, and 32 bases lay between the germline ends.

The chain carries TRBV19 and TRBJ1-3; a weak D match, TRBD1 (6 bases). Germline values: CDR1 LNHDA, CDR2 SQIVND (reference sequence). The CDR3 length is 14 residues. Between the trimmed V and J ends, which lost 5 bases and 2 bases, there was a span of 10 bases. CDR3 sequence reads: CASSAAGAGNTIYF. The CDR3 nucleotides are TGTGCCAGTAGTGCGGCAGGGGCTGGAAACACCATATATTTT.

This chain connects TRBV5-4 to TRBJ2-3, with 7 bases identical to TRBD2. This CDR3 contains 15 residues. Trimming removed 3 bases from V and 5 bases from J; junction bases left unmatched: 9. Germline CDR1 and CDR2: SGHNT and YYREEE (reference sequence). The CDR3 region has the DNA TGTGCCAGCAGCTCGAATCGGGAGGAACGAGATACGCAGTATTTT. As protein: CASSSNREERDTQYF.

The chain links TRBV5-5 to TRBJ2-2, with 11 bases lining up with TRBD1. With 3 bases clipped from V and 5 bases from J, the junction kept 6 bases outside the gene matches. The CDR3 has 16 residues. Germline V gene sequence: CDR1 SGHKS, CDR2 YYEKEE (reference sequence). The CDR3 DNA follows: TGTGCCAGCAGCTCGAGGGGACAGGGGGGGACCGGGGAGCTGTTTTTT. It specifies CASSSRGQGGTGELFF.

The chain uses TRBV9 and TRBJ1-3; D is possibly TRBD1 (5 bases). The CDR3 extends over 16 amino acids. Germline assignment: CDR1 SGDLS and CDR2 YYNGEE. V was cut by 4 bases and J by 0 bases, with 14 bases left in between. CDR3 amino acids: CASSPWGGSSGNTIYF. In DNA form, the CDR3 reads TGTGCCAGCAGCCCCTGGGGGGGGAGCTCTGGAAACACCATATATTTT.

The V and J genes are TRBV29-1 and TRBJ2-2, with 9 positions matching TRBD1. Germline V gene lookup returns CDR1 SQVTM and CDR2 ANQGSEA. The CDR3 is 16 amino acids. V lost 4 bases to trimming and J lost 2 bases; unmatched junction nucleotides: 8. The CDR3 sequence is CSVGDGDRDNTGELFF. In nucleotides, the CDR3 is TGCAGCGTTGGGGATGGGGACAGGGACAACACCGGGGAGCTGTTTTTT.

J is TRBJ2-5 and V is TRBV7-2; D is undetermined. The ends were cut back, 2 bases at V and 5 bases at J, with 9 bases in the middle. CDR1 is SGHTA and CDR2 is FQGNSA in the germline V gene. This CDR3 comprises 13 residues. CDR3 DNA: TGTGCCAGCAGCTTACCTATCCGCGAGACCCAGTACTTC. This encodes CASSLPIRETQYF.

About this clone: A junction end diverges from the germline sequence, so it may reflect a read error. The J gene is TRBJ2-3, the V gene TRBV15; possibly TRBD1 for D (5 bases). Germline CDR1 reads LNHNV; CDR2 reads YYDKDF (reference sequence). The CDR3 runs 16 residues. The CDR3 DNA follows: TGTGCCACCAGCGGAGAGGTTTCTACTAAGGGGGATACGCAGTATTTT. This gives the protein CATSGEVSTKGDTQYF.

The V call is TRBV6-5, the J call TRBJ2-7, with a weak D call TRBD1 (6 bases). Per germline, CDR1 MNHEY and CDR2 SVGAGI. V was cut by 2 bases and J by 3 bases, with 14 bases left in between. This CDR3 spans 15 amino acids. For the CDR3, the DNA is TGTGCCAGCAGTTACGGCGGTCAGGGGCACTACGAGCAGTACTTC. It codes for CASSYGGQGHYEQYF.

This clone showed up just once. The gene calls are TRBV5-6 and TRBJ2-1, with 12 bases identical to TRBD2. With V trimmed by 6 bases and J by 6 bases, 4 bases remained unmatched. Germline assignment: CDR1 SGHDT and CDR2 YYEEEE. The CDR3 contains 14 residues. This CDR3 is CASNLAGGPNEQFF. The CDR3, as DNA: TGTGCCAGCAACCTAGCGGGGGGGCCCAATGAGCAGTTCTTC.